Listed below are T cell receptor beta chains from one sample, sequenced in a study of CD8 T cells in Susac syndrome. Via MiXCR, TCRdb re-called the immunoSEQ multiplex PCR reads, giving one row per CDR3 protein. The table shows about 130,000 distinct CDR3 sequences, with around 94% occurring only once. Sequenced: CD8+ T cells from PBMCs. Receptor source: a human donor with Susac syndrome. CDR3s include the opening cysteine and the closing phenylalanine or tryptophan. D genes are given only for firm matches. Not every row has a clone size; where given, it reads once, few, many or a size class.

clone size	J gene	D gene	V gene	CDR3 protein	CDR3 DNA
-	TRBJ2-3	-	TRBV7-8	CASSQASGPSVSHTQYF	TGTGCCAGCAGCCAAGCATCCGGGCCCTCGGTATCACATACGCAGTATTTT
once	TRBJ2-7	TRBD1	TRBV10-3	CAISESTDRGWGYEQYF	TGTGCCATCAGTGAGTCGACCGACAGGGGATGGGGATACGAGCAGTACTTC
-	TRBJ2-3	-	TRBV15	CATSRGSVLVGPDTQYF	TGTGCCACCAGCAGAGGCTCGGTACTAGTTGGGCCAGATACGCAGTATTTT
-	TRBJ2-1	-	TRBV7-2	CASSPRPGATLSYNEQFF	TGTGCCAGCAGCCCTAGGCCCGGGGCCACCCTCTCCTACAATGAGCAGTTCTTC
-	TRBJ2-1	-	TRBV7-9	CASSSLWSGKNEQFF	TGTGCCAGCAGCTCCCTTTGGTCCGGGAAGAATGAGCAGTTCTTC
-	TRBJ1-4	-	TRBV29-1	CSVEDEETPSTTNEKLFF	TGCAGCGTTGAAGATGAGGAGACACCCTCGACAACTAATGAAAAACTGTTTTTT
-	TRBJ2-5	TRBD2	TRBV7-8	CASSLELAGVQETQYF	TGTGCCAGCAGCTTAGAGCTAGCGGGGGTCCAAGAGACCCAGTACTTC
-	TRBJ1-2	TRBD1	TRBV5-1	CASSLRLGQGFYGYTF	TGCGCCAGCAGCCTACGTTTAGGACAGGGATTCTACGGCTACACCTTC
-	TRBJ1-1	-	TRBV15	CATSREEGMNTEAFF	TGTGCCACCAGCAGAGAGGAGGGGATGAACACTGAAGCTTTCTTT
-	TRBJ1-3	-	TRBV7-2	CANSPGSGGGNTIYF	TGTGCCAACAGTCCTGGATCGGGGGGAGGAAACACCATATATTTT
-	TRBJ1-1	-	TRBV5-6	CASSSRVNTEAFF	TGTGCCAGCAGCTCCAGGGTAAACACTGAAGCTTTCTTT
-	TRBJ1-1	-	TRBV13	CASSDGEITEAFF	TGTGCCAGCAGCGACGGGGAAATCACTGAAGCTTTCTTT
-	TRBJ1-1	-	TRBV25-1	CASSEGWGRWNTEAFF	TGTGCCAGCAGTGAGGGGTGGGGCAGGTGGAACACTGAAGCTTTCTTT
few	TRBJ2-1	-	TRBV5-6	CASSLGHNEQFF	TGTGCCAGCAGCTTGGGGCACAATGAGCAGTTCTTC
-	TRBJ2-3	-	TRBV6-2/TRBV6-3	CASSYSTSTDTQYF	TGTGCCAGCAGTTACTCGACTAGCACAGATACGCAGTATTTT
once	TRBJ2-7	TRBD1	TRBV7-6	CASSLGGTGAYEQYF	TGTGCCAGCAGCTTAGGTGGGACAGGGGCCTACGAGCAGTACTTC
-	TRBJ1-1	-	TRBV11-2	CASSSSGTEAFF	TGTGCCAGCAGCTCCTCAGGCACTGAAGCTTTCTTT
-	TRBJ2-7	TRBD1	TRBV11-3	CASSSRTGYEQYF	TGTGCCAGCAGCTCTCGGACAGGGTACGAGCAGTACTTC
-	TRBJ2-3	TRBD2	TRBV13	CASSRLGTSGNTDTQYF	TGTGCCAGCAGCCGCCTGGGGACTAGCGGGAACACAGATACGCAGTATTTT
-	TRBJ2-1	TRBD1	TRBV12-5	CADSRGQGFDEQFF	TGTGCTGACTCGCGAGGACAGGGGTTCGATGAGCAGTTCTTC
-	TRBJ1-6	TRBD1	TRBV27	CASSLLGTGSYNSPLHF	TGTGCCAGCAGTTTACTCGGGACAGGGTCCTATAATTCACCCCTCCACTTT
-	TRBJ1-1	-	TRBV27	CASSMGFQAFF	TGTGCCAGCAGTATGGGGTTTCAAGCTTTCTTT
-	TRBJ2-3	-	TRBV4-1	CASSQVDVRYTDTQYF	TGCGCCAGCAGCCAAGTGGACGTCCGTTACACAGATACGCAGTATTTT
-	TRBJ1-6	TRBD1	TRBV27	CASSPEGQGNSPLHF	TGTGCCAGCAGCCCGGAGGGACAGGGAAATTCACCCCTCCACTTT
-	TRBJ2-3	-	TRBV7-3	CASSLTGGATDTQYF	TGTGCCAGCAGCTTAACGGGGGGAGCCACAGATACGCAGTATTTT
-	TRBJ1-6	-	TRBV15	CATSRDDEGRQWDSPLHF	TGTGCCACCAGCAGAGATGACGAGGGGAGGCAGTGGGATTCACCCCTCCACTTT
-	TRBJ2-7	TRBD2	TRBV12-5	CASGSTLAGGSLYEQYF	TGTGCTAGTGGTTCGACCCTAGCGGGAGGATCACTTTACGAGCAGTACTTC
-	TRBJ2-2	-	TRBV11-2	CASSLEGPNTGELFF	TGTGCCAGCAGCTTAGAGGGGCCGAACACCGGGGAGCTGTTTTTT
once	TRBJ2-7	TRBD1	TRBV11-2	CASSAPGTGGEQYF	TGTGCCAGCAGCGCCCCCGGGACAGGGGGCGAGCAGTACTTC
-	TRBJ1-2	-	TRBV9	CASSDGIYGYTF	TGTGCCAGCAGCGACGGTATATATGGCTACACCTTC
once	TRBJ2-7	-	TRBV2	CASRAGSTEQYF	TGTGCCAGCAGAGCCGGGAGCACCGAGCAGTACTTC
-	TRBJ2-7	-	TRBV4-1	CASSQDLIGYEQYF	TGCGCCAGCAGCCAAGATCTCATAGGCTACGAGCAGTACTTC
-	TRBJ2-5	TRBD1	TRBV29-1	CSVDDRGQGTQYF	TGCAGCGTGGATGACAGGGGTCAAGGGACCCAGTACTTC
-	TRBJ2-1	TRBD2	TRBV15	CATSSLAGSYNEQFF	TGTGCCACCAGCAGTCTAGCGGGTTCCTACAATGAGCAGTTCTTC
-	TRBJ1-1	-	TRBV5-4	CASSWGRGWNTEAFF	TGTGCCAGCAGCTGGGGAAGGGGGTGGAACACTGAAGCTTTCTTT
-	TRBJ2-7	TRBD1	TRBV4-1	CASSHDPGTGNEQYF	TGCGCCAGCAGCCACGACCCCGGGACAGGGAACGAGCAGTACTTC
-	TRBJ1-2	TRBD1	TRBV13	CASSLGGTGNYGYTF	TGTGCCAGCAGCTTAGGGGGGACAGGGAACTATGGCTACACCTTC
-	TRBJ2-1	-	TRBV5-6	CASSSWDFRSGNEQFF	TGTGCCAGCAGCTCCTGGGACTTTAGATCTGGCAATGAGCAGTTCTTC
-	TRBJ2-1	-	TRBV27	CASSDLGGQNEQFF	TGTGCCAGCAGTGATCTAGGGGGGCAAAATGAGCAGTTCTTC
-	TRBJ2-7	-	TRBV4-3	CASSQDTQSYEQYF	TGCGCCAGCAGCCAAGATACCCAGTCCTACGAGCAGTACTTC
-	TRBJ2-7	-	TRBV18	CASSPGREHYEQYF	TGTGCCAGCTCACCAGGCAGGGAGCACTACGAGCAGTACTTC
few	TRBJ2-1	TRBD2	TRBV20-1	CSARDEREGYNEQFF	TGCAGTGCTAGAGATGAGCGGGAGGGCTACAATGAGCAGTTCTTC